These 25 T cell receptor beta chains were all obtained from the same sample, sequenced in a study of blood T cells in healthy people across ages. A second PCR, run for 7 to 11 cycles, used a sample-barcoded 5' primer plus a J-beta primer mix. MiXCR was run by TCRdb on the 5' RACE reads, yielding one entry per CDR3 protein. This table has around 1,700,000 distinct CDR3 sequences, roughly 27% appearing once. Sequencing used blood. The receptors were sampled from a woman aged 25 to 39 in good health.

There are a few counts of this clonotype. The chain combines TRBV27 with TRBJ2-3; no firm D call. The germline V gene has CDR1 MNHEY and CDR2 SMNVEV (reference sequence). V dropped 0 bases and J dropped 0 bases, with 7 bases sitting between them. The CDR3 spans 15 residues. The CDR3 region is CASSLSRQSTDTQYF. The CDR3 nucleotides read TGTGCCAGCAGTTTATCGCGACAAAGCACAGATACGCAGTATTTT.

Details on this clonotype: This may stem from a read error, because a much larger clone lies one nucleotide away. The V and J genes are TRBV5-4 and TRBJ1-2; D is undetermined. Germline V gene lookup returns CDR1 SGHNT and CDR2 YYREEE (reference sequence). This CDR3 contains 17 residues. CDR3 sequence: CASSFLSSSTSNCGYTF. In DNA form, the CDR3 reads TGTGCCAGCAGCTTCTTATCATCATCAACTTCTAACTGTGGCTACACCTTC.

This clonotype occurred a few times. CDR3 sequence: CASSPDPGTGRGYGYTF. CDR3 in DNA: TGCGCCAGCAGCCCTGACCCCGGGACAGGGAGAGGCTATGGCTACACCTTC. The V call is TRBV4-1, the J call TRBJ1-2; the match to TRBD1 covers 9 bases. The length of the CDR3 is 17 residues. Germline assignment: CDR1 MGHRA and CDR2 YSYEKL. The ends lost 4 bases at V and 4 bases at J; junction bases unmatched: 13.

This rearrangement joins TRBV25-1 to TRBJ2-7; 7 bases match TRBD1. The trim removed 5 bases at V and 6 bases at J, leaving 19 bases unmatched. The germline V gene has CDR1 MGHDK and CDR2 SYGVNS. The CDR3 consists of 17 residues. The CDR3 bases are TGTGCCAGCAGTCCCATTAGGGGGCTTACGGGGTTACGCGAGCAGTACTTC. It yields the protein CASSPIRGLTGLREQYF.

The chain links TRBV18 to TRBJ2-1; the D is unclear. Germline values: CDR1 KGHSH, CDR2 LQKENI. With 3 bases removed from V and 9 bases from J, the gap between germline ends came to 12 bases. This CDR3 spans 13 amino acids. CDR3 DNA: TGTGCCAGCTCACCTATCGAGGTGGGTGAGCAGTTCTTC. This codes for CASSPIEVGEQFF.

This clonotype was observed at least ten times. The rearrangement joins TRBV2 to TRBJ2-1; D is perhaps TRBD1 (6 bases). V was pared by 5 bases and J by 2 bases, with 13 bases between. Germline assignment: CDR1 SNHLY and CDR2 FYNNEI. This CDR3 is 15 amino acids long. The CDR3 DNA follows: TGTGCCAGCAGTCGGACAGCCAGTCCCTACAATGAGCAGTTCTTC. It is translated as CASSRTASPYNEQFF.

In regard to this clonotype: Just one base apart from a much larger clone, this may be a read error. V gene TRBV20-1 combines with J gene TRBJ2-5, with TRBD2 identical over 8 bases. This CDR3 has 15 amino acids. In germline, CDR1 is DFQATT, CDR2 SNEGSKA (reference sequence). V shed 2 bases, J shed 11 bases, and the junction held 16 bases outside the gene matches. The CDR3 sequence is CSARLPGLGFNEQYF. CDR3 nucleotide sequence: TGCAGTGCTAGACTCCCGGGACTAGGATTCAATGAGCAGTACTTC.

The genes are TRBV27 and TRBJ2-1, with 8 bases that match TRBD1. The CDR3 is 19 residues long. The V gene's germline CDR1 is MNHEY and CDR2 SMNVEV (reference sequence). Germline trimming cut 5 bases from V and 1 base from J; bases unmatched to any gene: 16. The CDR3 bases are TGTGCCAGCAGTCGTCAACCAGGGGGCATTGGGATTTCCTACAATGAGCAGTTCTTC. Translating gives CASSRQPGGIGISYNEQFF.

The chain recombines TRBV9 with TRBJ2-3; D not certain. The CDR3 is 13 residues long. Per germline, CDR1 SGDLS and CDR2 YYNGEE. V shed 3 bases and J shed 4 bases, with 9 bases lying between them. CDR3 bases: TGTGCCAGCAGCGGAACTGTCTCAGATACGCAGTATTTT. Amino acids: CASSGTVSDTQYF. The full variable domain, rest sourced from reference TRBV9 and TRBJ2-3, is DSGVTQTPKHLITATGQRVTLRCSPRSGDLSVYWYQQSLDQGLQFLIQYYNGEERAKGNILERFSAQQFPDLHSELNLSSLELGDSALYFCASSGTVSDTQYFGPGTRLTVL.

The V call is TRBV7-3, the J call TRBJ2-7; perhaps D is TRBD1 or TRBD2 (5 bases each). Trimming left V 4 bases short and J 2 bases short, with 15 bases between. CDR1 and CDR2 (germline): SGHTA, FQGTGA. The CDR3 loop spans 15 amino acids. CDR3 sequence reads: CASSWRGEGPYEQYF. In DNA, the CDR3 is TGTGCCAGCAGCTGGCGCGGCGAGGGACCCTACGAGCAGTACTTC. Full variable domain (missing parts from reference TRBV7-3 and TRBJ2-7): GAGVSQTPSNKVTEKGKYVELRCDPISGHTALYWYRQSLGQGPEFLIYFQGTGAADDSGLPNDRFFAVRPEGSVSTLKIQRTERGDSAVYLCASSWRGEGPYEQYFGPGTRLTVT.

The chain carries TRBV12-3 or TRBV12-4 and TRBJ2-7; perhaps D is TRBD1 or TRBD2 (5 bases each). V lost 3 bases, J lost 7 bases, and 13 bases lay in between. The CDR3 spans 13 residues. The CDR3, as DNA: TGTGCCAGCAGTTTCTGGGACGGGGAGGAGCAGTACTTC. It translates to CASSFWDGEEQYF.

V and J are TRBV7-9 and TRBJ2-7, with 14 positions matching TRBD2. Unmatched junction bases numbered 7, after V lost 6 bases and J lost 0 bases. This CDR3 has 17 amino acids. Germline V lookup: CDR1 SEHNR, CDR2 FQNEAQ (reference sequence). The CDR3 protein is CASSQPGLAGDSYEQYF. CDR3 in DNA: TGTGCCAGCAGTCAGCCGGGACTAGCGGGGGACTCCTACGAGCAGTACTTC.

This clonotype was seen many times. The gene calls are TRBV4-2 and TRBJ2-7; TRBD2 matches 7 bases. The trim removed 1 base at V and 7 bases at J, leaving 4 bases unmatched. Germline assignment: CDR1 LGHNA and CDR2 YNFKEQ. This CDR3 region has 13 residues. The DNA of the CDR3 is TGTGCCAGCAGCCAAGCGGGAGGTTGGGAGCAGTACTTC. This gives the protein CASSQAGGWEQYF.

This clonotype was counted ten times or more. The genes are TRBV9 and TRBJ1-1, with no clear D. In germline, CDR1 is SGDLS, CDR2 YYNGEE. This CDR3 region has 15 residues. The ends were cut back, 4 bases at V and 4 bases at J, with 17 bases in the middle. The CDR3 reads CASSPREGFGTEAFF. The DNA for the CDR3 is TGTGCCAGCAGCCCTAGGGAAGGCTTTGGCACTGAAGCTTTCTTT.

V is TRBV3-1 and J is TRBJ1-1; 7 bases align to TRBD1. The CDR3 has 15 amino acids. The V segment lost 3 bases and the J segment 0 bases; nucleotides outside the gene matches: 4. CDR1 and CDR2 from the germline V gene are LGHDT and YNNKEL (reference sequence). The CDR3 bases are TGTGCCAGCAGCCAGAGGGGACAGTTGAACACTGAAGCTTTCTTT. This gives the protein CASSQRGQLNTEAFF.

This clonotype has only a few counts. The J gene is TRBJ1-2, the V gene TRBV6-2 or TRBV6-3; TRBD1 might be the D (5 bases). The germline V gene has CDR1 MNHEY and CDR2 SVGEGT. V lost 4 bases and J lost 4, with 13 bases in between. CDR3 length: 14 amino acids. The CDR3 DNA reads as TGTGCCAGCAGTTCCAGCTCCAGGGCCTATGGCTACACCTTC. It specifies CASSSSSRAYGYTF.

This clonotype has only a few counts. Here the CDR3 DNA reads TGCAGTGCTAGGCAGGTTGTTGGGGGGCGGAACTACAATGAGCAGTTCTTC. As protein: CSARQVVGGRNYNEQFF. This chain joins TRBV20-1 and TRBJ2-1, with D perhaps given as TRBD1 or TRBD2 (6 bases each). The CDR3 loop spans 17 amino acids. Germline lookup yields CDR1 DFQATT and CDR2 SNEGSKA (reference sequence). Trimming shortened V by 3 bases and J by 3 bases, and 21 bases separated the two germline ends.

This clonotype was detected many times. The chain combines TRBV24-1 with TRBJ2-7; D call uncertain. This CDR3 has 14 residues. The V end was cut by 9 bases, the J end by 2 bases, with 16 bases between. Germline V gives CDR1 KGHDR, CDR2 SFDVKD. CDR3 amino acids: CATVTFRATYEQYF. The DNA of the CDR3 is TGTGCCACCGTGACCTTCCGGGCAACCTACGAGCAGTACTTC.

J is TRBJ2-7 and V is TRBV9, with D maybe TRBD2 (6 bases). The CDR3 sequence is 15 residues long. V was clipped by 4 bases and J by 7 bases, with 21 bases between them. Germline V CDR1 and CDR2: SGDLS, YYNGEE. The CDR3 DNA follows: TGTGCCAGCAGCAGAGCCGGGACTTACTACAATGAGCAGTACTTC. It translates to CASSRAGTYYNEQYF.

Remarks on this clonotype: This may stem from a read error, because a much larger clone lies one nucleotide away. This sequence joins TRBV5-1 and TRBJ1-1; D unresolved. Germline assignment: CDR1 SGHRS and CDR2 YFSETQ. The CDR3 consists of 15 residues. The CDR3 reads CASSFNTEANTETFF. The CDR3, as DNA: TGCGCCAGCAGCTTCAACACAGAGGCGAACACTGAAACTTTCTTT. Full variable domain (missing parts from reference TRBV5-1 and TRBJ1-1): KAGVTQTPRYLIKTRGQQVTLSCSPISGHRSVSWYQQTPGQGLQFLFEYFSETQRNKGNFPGRFSGRQFSNSRSEMNVSTLELGDSALYLCASSFNTEANTETFFGQGTRLTVV.

This sequence joins TRBV2 and TRBJ2-7; either TRBD1 or TRBD2 may supply D (5 bases each). The CDR3 is 14 amino acids. V lost 2 bases and J 7 bases, leaving 15 bases between the germline ends. In germline, CDR1 is SNHLY, CDR2 FYNNEI. CDR3 sequence reads: CASSERDGYNEQYF. CDR3 sequence (DNA): TGTGCCAGCAGTGAACGGGACGGGTACAATGAGCAGTACTTC.

The gene calls are TRBV7-2 and TRBJ2-1; TRBD2 aligns across 13 bases. The CDR3 contains 14 residues. The germline V gene encodes CDR1 SGHTA and CDR2 FQGNSA. Trimming cost V 6 bases and J 14 bases; bases outside gene matches: 10. The CDR3 region is CASRIGLAGEAEFF. CDR3 DNA: TGTGCCAGCAGGATCGGACTAGCGGGAGAGGCGGAGTTCTTC.

This clonotype has ten or more counts. This chain connects TRBV4-2 to TRBJ1-2; TRBD1 matches 8 bases. Germline CDR1 reads LGHNA; CDR2 reads YNFKEQ. The CDR3 covers 15 residues. Losses at the gene ends were 0 bases for V and 5 bases for J; bases not matched to a gene: 5. The CDR3 DNA is TGTGCCAGCAGCCAAGAGGGTCAGGGGGCATATGGCTACACCTTC. This gives the protein CASSQEGQGAYGYTF.

This sequence joins TRBV5-1 and TRBJ2-1; D assignment may be TRBD1 or TRBD2 (5 bases each). The CDR3 is 13 residues long. V was trimmed by 4 bases and J by 15 bases, leaving 20 bases between them. The germline gives CDR1 SGHRS, CDR2 YFSETQ. The CDR3 DNA sequence: TGCGCCAGCAGCCTGCCAGAGCCGGGACGACGGTTCTTC. Protein: CASSLPEPGRRFF. Full variable domain (remainder filled in from reference TRBV5-1 and TRBJ2-1): KAGVTQTPRYLIKTRGQQVTLSCSPISGHRSVSWYQQTPGQGLQFLFEYFSETQRNKGNFPGRFSGRQFSNSRSEMNVSTLELGDSALYLCASSLPEPGRRFFGPGTRLTVL.

The chain couples TRBV5-1 to TRBJ2-2, with 7 bases that match TRBD2. Trimming at V came to 2 bases and at J to 0 bases, leaving 7 bases not matched to a gene. Germline V lookup: CDR1 SGHRS, CDR2 YFSETQ. The CDR3 is 17 amino acids. This CDR3 reads CASSLARGVANTGELFF. The DNA of the CDR3 is TGCGCCAGCAGCTTAGCCCGGGGGGTCGCGAACACCGGGGAGCTGTTTTTT.